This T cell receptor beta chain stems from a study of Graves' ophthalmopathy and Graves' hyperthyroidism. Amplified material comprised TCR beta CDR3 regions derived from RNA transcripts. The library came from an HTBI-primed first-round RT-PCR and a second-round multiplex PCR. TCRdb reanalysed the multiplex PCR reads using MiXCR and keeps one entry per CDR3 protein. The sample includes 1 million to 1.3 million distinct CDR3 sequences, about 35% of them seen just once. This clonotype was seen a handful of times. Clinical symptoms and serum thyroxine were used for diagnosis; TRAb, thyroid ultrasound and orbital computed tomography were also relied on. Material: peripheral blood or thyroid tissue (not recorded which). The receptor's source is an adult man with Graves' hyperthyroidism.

CDR3 sequence: CASSLYEQGASSPLHF. The CDR3 DNA sequence: TGTGCCAGCAGCTTATATGAGCAGGGGGCGAGTTCACCCCTCCACTTT. This chain connects TRBV7-8 to TRBJ1-6; 8 bases match TRBD1. J was trimmed by 9 bases and V by 2 bases; bases with no gene match: 9. Germline V CDR1 and CDR2: SGHVS, FQNEAQ. The CDR3 has 16 residues. The whole variable domain, remainder taken from reference TRBV7-8 and TRBJ1-6, is GAGVSQSPRYKVAKRGQDVALRCDPISGHVSLFWYQQALGQGPEFLTYFQNEAQLDKSGLPSDRFFAERPEGSVSTLKIQRTQQEDSAVYLCASSLYEQGASSPLHFGNGTRLTVT.